A single TCR beta chain is shown here with its context. What it recognizes is unknown. Rearranged V-D-J TRB sequences were amplified with a mixed TRB-A/B primer pool. TCRdb re-called the multiplex PCR reads through MiXCR, storing one row per CDR3 protein. Of several thousand distinct CDR3 sequences listed, more than 40% are singletons. The V gene's germline CDR1 is LNHDA and CDR2 SQIVND (reference sequence). Trimming took 6 bases from V and 7 from J, leaving 20 bases between them. This CDR3 spans 15 amino acids. Amplification of TCR beta used genomic DNA extracted from peripheral blood. This record belongs to a study of T cell repertoires in aging, cancer and after chemotherapy. Across the whole study: Pre- and post-chemotherapy samples were paired from chronic lymphocytic leukemia patients treated with fludarabine- or bendamustine-based regimens. Study conclusions and caveats: Loss of evenness, beyond lost richness, contributed to age-related TCR diversity decline in cancer patients. Rebound thymic output was suggested by rising median generation probability during chemotherapy in each cancer cohort. Age-matched healthy donors had significantly more diverse, less clonal blood TCR repertoires than untreated cancer patients.

V gene TRBV19 combines with J gene TRBJ2-3; no clear D gene. This sequence was found in a human donor with a blood cancer. Specimen: blood. The CDR3 protein is CASRGNPASRNTQYF. The CDR3, as DNA: TGTGCCAGTAGAGGCAATCCGGCGTCACGCAATACGCAGTATTTT. The variable domain in full, completed from reference TRBV19 and TRBJ2-3, reads DGGITQSPKYLFRKEGQNVTLSCEQNLNHDAMYWYRQDPGQGLRLIYYSQIVNDFQKGDIAEGYSVSREKKESFPLTVTSAQKNPTAFYLCASRGNPASRNTQYFGPGTRLTVL.